This TCR beta chain originates from a study of T cell clonotyping in hematopoietic cell transplantation. Sequencing was performed with immunoSEQ multiplex PCR; in TCRdb, only in-frame clones are kept and a portion is missing. The table shows about 49,000 clones, with 85% to 90% occurring only once. The CDR3 is made up of 14 amino acids. The J segment lost 4 bases and the V segment lost 5 bases, leaving 4 bases of the junction unmatched. Germline CDR1 and CDR2: MDHEN and SYDVKM. Time point indicated: recipient sample about 28 days before transplant, after cytoreduction. V and J are TRBV28 and TRBJ2-5, with 10 nucleotides matching TRBD2. This TCR came from a man aged 55-75 years with biphenotypic leukemia. Some clones in this sample may be carry-over from other donors' samples. Material: peripheral blood mononuclear cells, obtained before stem cell transplant. The CDR3 DNA follows: TGTGCCAGCAGTATCCCTAGCGGGAGAGAGACCCAGTACTTC. It yields the protein CASSIPSGRETQYF.